One and the same sample provided the 18 T cell receptor beta chains below, sequenced in a study of blood T cell repertoires in COVID-19. Clones were read by immunoSEQ multiplex PCR, and TCRdb kept only the in-frame ones, dropping some. The sample lists about 260,000 clones; about 85% were seen once. The sample consisted of peripheral blood. Receptors were obtained from a woman in her 50s who had recovered from COVID-19.

The chain is built from TRBV6-6 and TRBJ1-1; D possibly corresponds to TRBD1 (5 bases). This CDR3 has 11 amino acids. CDR1 is MNHNY and CDR2 is SVGAGI in the germline V gene (reference sequence). V lost 10 bases and J 7 bases, leaving 13 bases between the germline ends. CDR3 in DNA: TGTGCCACTCGGCTCGGGGGTGAAGCTTTCTTT. This encodes CATRLGGEAFF.

A single count supports this clone. The chain has TRBV28 and TRBJ1-3; 7 nucleotides align to TRBD1. The trim removed 7 bases at V and 1 base at J, leaving 10 bases unmatched. CDR3 length equals 16 residues. Germline V lookup: CDR1 MDHEN, CDR2 SYDVKM. CDR3 DNA sequence: TGTGCCAGCACCGCACCCGGGACAGCATCTGGAAACACCATATATTTT. The encoded protein is CASTAPGTASGNTIYF.

This rearrangement joins TRBV4-3 to TRBJ2-2, with 9 positions matching TRBD2. V was clipped by 6 bases and J by 3 bases; unmatched bases: 5. The CDR3 is made up of 15 amino acids. Germline V gene data show CDR1 as LGHNA and CDR2 as YSLEER. The CDR3 spells CASRVAGAYTGELFF. CDR3 coding DNA: TGCGCCAGCAGAGTAGCGGGAGCCTACACCGGGGAGCTGTTTTTT.

This chain's CDR3 is CASSLTPGTTGELFF. The CDR3 DNA reads TGTGCCAGCAGCTTAACGCCAGGAACTACCGGGGAGCTGTTTTTT. This chain uses TRBV7-9 with TRBJ2-2; D is ambiguous. Trimming stripped 2 bases from V and 5 bases from J, with 12 bases between. This CDR3 comprises 15 residues. Germline V gene lookup returns CDR1 SEHNR and CDR2 FQNEAQ (reference sequence).

This clone was detected only once. J is TRBJ1-4 and V is TRBV7-9; D may be TRBD1 (6 bases). The germline V gene has CDR1 SEHNR and CDR2 FQNEAQ (reference sequence). This CDR3 region has 17 residues. Trimming took 5 bases from V and 4 from J, leaving 20 bases between them. The CDR3 coding sequence is TGTGCCAGCAGCCGAACACGCCGGGACATAATTAATGAAAAACTGTTTTTT. Translated: CASSRTRRDIINEKLFF.

The V and J genes are TRBV28 and TRBJ2-3; 9 nucleotides line up with TRBD2. Trimming cost V 2 bases and J 4 bases; bases outside gene matches: 10. CDR1 is MDHEN and CDR2 is SYDVKM in the germline V gene. The CDR3 spans 17 residues. CDR3 bases: TGTGCCAGCAGTTTACCCTTTGAGCGGGAGGTTCCAGATACGCAGTATTTT. This gives the protein CASSLPFEREVPDTQYF. Variable domain in full (rest from reference TRBV28 and TRBJ2-3): DVKVTQSSRYLVKRTGEKVFLECVQDMDHENMFWYRQDPGLGLRLIYFSYDVKMKEKGDIPEGYSVSREKKERFSLILESASTNQTSMYLCASSLPFEREVPDTQYFGPGTRLTVL.

This chain joins TRBV5-6 and TRBJ2-7; TRBD2 might be the D (5 bases). This CDR3 has 16 amino acids. V gave up 0 bases and J gave up 6 bases, with 19 bases separating them. Germline V gene lookup returns CDR1 SGHDT and CDR2 YYEEEE. The CDR3 here is CASSLGRSGELGEQYF. The CDR3 DNA follows: TGTGCCAGCAGCTTGGGGAGGAGTGGGGAACTGGGCGAGCAGTACTTC.

The chain joins TRBV5-1 to TRBJ2-3; 13 nucleotides match TRBD2. CDR1 is SGHRS and CDR2 is YFSETQ in the germline V gene. CDR3 size: 16 residues. J gave up 6 bases and V 4 bases, and 8 bases lay outside the gene matches. CDR3 residues: CASSESLAGGPDTQYF. The CDR3 DNA follows: TGCGCCAGCAGCGAATCACTAGCGGGGGGGCCTGATACGCAGTATTTT.

The chain recombines TRBV9 with TRBJ1-2, with 9 bases matching TRBD1. Germline lookup yields CDR1 SGDLS and CDR2 YYNGEE. J was trimmed by 4 bases and V by 4 bases; bases with no gene match: 11. This CDR3 contains 16 residues. The CDR3 DNA reads TGTGCCAGCAGCACAGGACAGGGGTTGGAACGCTATGGCTACACCTTC. This encodes CASSTGQGLERYGYTF.

The CDR3 bases are TGTGCCAGAAGCTTGGGGACAGGGAAGTACACTGAAGCTTTCTTT. Translated, it gives CARSLGTGKYTEAFF. The chain joins TRBV5-3 to TRBJ1-1, with TRBD1 matching 8 bases. Being an ORF, TRBV5-3 has a function that is uncertain. Unmatched junction bases numbered 4, after V lost 0 bases and J lost 3 bases. The CDR3 consists of 15 residues.

CDR3 amino acids: CASSATGTLTDEQFF. In DNA form, the CDR3 reads TGTGCCAGCAGCGCTACGGGAACCCTAACCGATGAGCAGTTCTTC. V gene TRBV9 combines with J gene TRBJ2-1, with D perhaps matching TRBD2 (5 bases). V was trimmed by 3 bases and J by 8 bases, leaving 18 bases between them. Germline V gene sequence: CDR1 SGDLS, CDR2 YYNGEE. This CDR3 comprises 15 residues.

This clone was seen only once. The chain uses TRBV7-9 and TRBJ1-1; D gene uncertain. Germline V gives CDR1 SEHNR, CDR2 FQNEAQ (reference sequence). The V end was cut by 5 bases, the J end by 7 bases, with 17 bases between. This CDR3 is built from 14 residues. CDR3 DNA: TGTGCCAGCAGCCTTCTGCTGATGGGAGATGAAGCTTTCTTT. Translation gives CASSLLLMGDEAFF.

The chain recombines TRBV27 with TRBJ2-7; 8 bases match TRBD1. Germline V gene lookup returns CDR1 MNHEY and CDR2 SMNVEV (reference sequence). The ends lost 3 bases at V and 2 bases at J; junction bases unmatched: 3. The length of the CDR3 is 14 residues. CDR3 sequence (DNA): TGTGCCAGCAGTTTGCGGACAGGGACCTACGAGCAGTACTTC. The encoded protein is CASSLRTGTYEQYF.

The gene calls are TRBV4-1 and TRBJ2-5; 8 bases are a match to TRBD1. V lost 2 bases, J lost 1 base, and 6 bases stayed unmatched. CDR3 length: 16 residues. Germline CDR1 reads MGHRA; CDR2 reads YSYEKL. The CDR3 protein is CASSQPWTGTQETQYF. DNA for the CDR3: TGCGCCAGCAGCCAACCTTGGACAGGGACCCAAGAGACCCAGTACTTC.

The chain links TRBV5-8 to TRBJ1-1, with TRBD1 identical over 7 bases. This CDR3 is built from 16 residues. V was pared by 3 bases and J by 5 bases, with 13 bases of the junction left unmatched. CDR1 is SGHTS, CDR2 YDEGEE, per germline. The CDR3 DNA reads TGTGCCAGCAGCTCGGGGCGGGTGACAGGGTGGACTGAAGCTTTCTTT. This gives the protein CASSSGRVTGWTEAFF.

Turning to this clone: The sample carries other DNA sequences with the same CDR3. The chain combines TRBV5-1 with TRBJ1-1, with 9 bases fitting TRBD1. After removal of 4 bases from V and 6 bases from J, the junction contained 7 bases not matched to a gene. Looked up from germline, CDR1 is SGHRS and CDR2 is YFSETQ. The CDR3 is 14 residues long. In DNA form, the CDR3 reads TGCGCCAGCAGCCTGGGACAGGGATTGGCTGAAGCTTTCTTT. This sequence encodes CASSLGQGLAEAFF.

This chain joins TRBV9 and TRBJ1-5, with TRBD1 identical over 8 bases. The CDR3 contains 16 residues. The V and J ends lost 4 bases and 4 bases, in that order; junction bases with no gene match: 10. Germline lookup yields CDR1 SGDLS and CDR2 YYNGEE. For the CDR3, the DNA is TGTGCCAGCAGCTCCGGACAGGGCGGAAGGAATCAGCCCCAGCATTTT. This sequence encodes CASSSGQGGRNQPQHF.

The chain links TRBV1 to TRBJ1-2. TRBV1 is described as a pseudogene. CDR3 size: 15 residues. CDR3 in amino acids: CTSSQDKGANYGYTF. The CDR3 DNA follows: TGCACCAGCAGCCAAGATAAGGGAGCTAACTATGGCTACACCTTC.